These 23 T cell receptor beta chains were sequenced from one sample in a study of T-cell memory formation after mild COVID-19. TCRdb reanalysed the 5' RACE reads using MiXCR and keeps one entry per CDR3 protein. Of around 310,000 distinct CDR3 sequences listed, roughly 20% are singletons. Sequencing was carried out using PBMCs or a T cell subset sorted from them (not recorded which). The receptor source for this set is a man younger than 30 who had mild COVID-19 (a few samples of this study predate the infection). Cell type and time point are not known.

The rearrangement joins TRBV3-1 to TRBJ2-2; TRBD2 matches at 8 bases. Losses at the gene ends were 8 bases for V and 7 bases for J; bases not matched to a gene: 9. This CDR3 has 14 amino acids. CDR1 LGHDT and CDR2 YNNKEL come from the germline V gene (reference sequence). The DNA for the CDR3 is TGTGCCAGCTCGGGGTTAGCGGGGAACGGGGAGCTGTTTTTT. It yields the protein CASSGLAGNGELFF. Filled out from reference TRBV3-1 and TRBJ2-2, the complete variable domain reads DTAVSQTPKYLVTQMGNDKSIKCEQNLGHDTMYWYKQDSKKFLKIMFSYNNKELIINETVPNRFSPKSPDKAHLNLHINSLELGDSAVYFCASSGLAGNGELFFGEGSRLTVL.

This clonotype was observed a handful of times. The gene calls are TRBV28 and TRBJ1-1; 7 bases agree with TRBD1. This CDR3 comprises 16 residues. CDR1 is MDHEN, CDR2 SYDVKM, per germline. V lost 6 bases and J lost 5; bases outside the gene matches: 15. The CDR3 region is CASRIILAGGLTEAFF. The CDR3 coding sequence is TGTGCCAGCAGAATAATCCTCGCAGGGGGGTTAACTGAAGCTTTCTTT.

This clonotype was observed many times. The junction departs from the called germline gene at one end, perhaps through a read error. V is TRBV7-9 and J is TRBJ2-1; the D is unclear. The CDR3 is 9 residues long. CDR1 is SEHNR and CDR2 is FQNEAQ in the germline V gene (reference sequence). CDR3 sequence (DNA): TGTGCCAGCAGCCCCCCCCATGATTTC. Translated, it gives CASSPPHDF.

This rearrangement joins TRBV4-3 to TRBJ1-1; TRBD1 aligns across 7 bases. V was clipped by 1 base and J by 3 bases; unmatched bases: 5. There are 15 residues in the CDR3. CDR1 LGHNA and CDR2 YSLEER come from the germline V gene. The CDR3 DNA reads as TGCGCCAGCAGCCAAGGAAGGCAGGGGGACACTGAAGCTTTCTTT. Encoded protein: CASSQGRQGDTEAFF.

This sequence joins TRBV10-3 and TRBJ1-2; no definite D call. The germline V and J ends were trimmed by 7 bases and 0 bases, with 12 bases remaining between them. Germline V gene lookup returns CDR1 ENHRY and CDR2 SYGVKD. This CDR3 is built from 14 residues. CDR3 sequence reads: CAIKSTGSNYGYTF. The CDR3 DNA reads as TGTGCCATCAAATCGACGGGATCTAACTATGGCTACACCTTC.

The V call is TRBV6-2 or TRBV6-3, the J call TRBJ1-5; 9 bases map to TRBD1. The CDR3 runs 14 residues. Germline-derived CDR1 and CDR2 are MNHEY and SVGEGT. The V and J ends lost 2 bases and 10 bases, in that order; junction bases with no gene match: 6. CDR3 sequence reads: CASSYATGGGPQHF. CDR3 DNA: TGTGCCAGCAGTTACGCGACAGGGGGGGGACCCCAGCATTTT.

This clonotype has more than one count but fewer than ten. The chain employs TRBV10-3 and TRBJ1-2, with TRBD1 as a possible D gene (5 bases). The germline gives CDR1 ENHRY, CDR2 SYGVKD. The V end lost 5 bases, the J end lost 1 base, and 14 bases lay between the germline ends. This CDR3 spans 15 amino acids. CDR3 amino acids: CAISLTGGDNYGYTF. Here the CDR3 DNA reads TGTGCCATCAGTCTTACAGGAGGTGATAACTATGGCTACACCTTC.

The sample holds a few counts of this clonotype. The J gene is TRBJ2-3, the V gene TRBV9, with 8 positions matching TRBD1. Trimming at V came to 3 bases and at J to 5 bases, leaving 8 bases not matched to a gene. Germline values: CDR1 SGDLS, CDR2 YYNGEE. The CDR3 has 15 residues. CDR3 in amino acids: CASSGAGGLVDTQYF. The CDR3 DNA sequence: TGTGCCAGCAGCGGAGCAGGGGGCTTGGTAGATACGCAGTATTTT.

The rearrangement joins TRBV10-3 to TRBJ1-2; TRBD1 matches at 7 bases. V gave up 6 bases and J gave up 4 bases; unmatched junction bases: 8. The CDR3 extends over 14 amino acids. Germline V gene lookup returns CDR1 ENHRY and CDR2 SYGVKD. This CDR3 reads CAIRTTGAVYGYTF. In DNA, the CDR3 is TGTGCCATCAGGACCACAGGGGCCGTCTATGGCTACACCTTC.

The chain uses TRBV5-1 and TRBJ1-5; D may be TRBD1 (6 bases). This CDR3 comprises 16 residues. Germline CDR1 reads SGHRS; CDR2 reads YFSETQ. V was cut by 0 bases and J by 4 bases, with 14 bases left in between. The CDR3 nucleotides are TGCGCCAGCAGCTTGGGGGCACAGGGAGGTAATCAGCCCCAGCATTTT. It is translated as CASSLGAQGGNQPQHF.

A few counts support this clonotype. CDR3 protein: CASSPGTGITGELFF. The CDR3 DNA follows: TGTGCCAGCTCACCGGGGACAGGGATCACCGGGGAGCTGTTTTTT. J is TRBJ2-2 and V is TRBV18, with 9 bases aligning to TRBD1. V shed 3 bases and J 4 bases; nucleotides not matched to a gene: 3. Germline V lookup: CDR1 KGHSH, CDR2 LQKENI. The CDR3 totals 15 residues.

The rearrangement links TRBV9 to TRBJ2-1; 12 nucleotides align to TRBD2. Germline V gene sequence: CDR1 SGDLS, CDR2 YYNGEE. Losses at the gene ends were 0 bases for V and 2 bases for J; bases not matched to a gene: 0. The CDR3 consists of 16 residues. CDR3 sequence: CASSVGLAGAYNEQFF. CDR3 DNA: TGTGCCAGCAGCGTAGGACTAGCGGGGGCCTACAATGAGCAGTTCTTC.

This clonotype was seen only a few times. The chain uses TRBV12-3 or TRBV12-4 and TRBJ1-4; 9 bases line up with TRBD1. This CDR3 region has 16 residues. V lost 3 bases to trimming and J lost 0 bases; unmatched junction nucleotides: 2. The CDR3 nucleotides read TGTGCCAGCAGTTTGGGACAGGGAGCAACTAATGAAAAACTGTTTTTT. Translating it yields CASSLGQGATNEKLFF.

V usage is TRBV2 and J usage is TRBJ2-6, with 8 bases lining up with TRBD1. J lost 4 bases, V lost 10 bases, and 6 bases had no gene match. Germline CDR1 and CDR2: SNHLY and FYNNEI. This CDR3 is built from 14 residues. DNA of the CDR3: TGTGCCATCTCTGGACAGGGAGGGGCCAACGTCCTGACTTTC. Translation gives CAISGQGGANVLTF. The entire variable domain, with the rest obtained from reference TRBV2 and TRBJ2-6, is as follows: EPEVTQTPSHQVTQMGQEVILRCVPISNHLYFYWYRQILGQKVEFLVSFYNNEISEKSEIFDDQFSVERPDGSNFTLKIRSTKLEDSAMYFCAISGQGGANVLTFGAGSRLTVL.

The V and J genes are TRBV7-9 and TRBJ2-6; the D gene is possibly TRBD2 (5 bases). Germline V gene data show CDR1 as SEHNR and CDR2 as FQNEAQ (reference sequence). Trimming took off 7 bases at V and 0 bases at J, with 7 bases between the two ends. The CDR3 is 14 residues long. The CDR3 sequence is CASTAGSGANVLTF. CDR3 DNA sequence: TGTGCCAGCACCGCGGGCTCTGGGGCCAACGTCCTGACTTTC.

This clonotype appeared many times. This chain joins TRBV5-5 and TRBJ2-4; D is uncertain. Trimming removed 0 bases from V and 10 bases from J, with 14 bases in between. The CDR3 sequence is 14 residues long. The V gene's germline CDR1 is SGHKS and CDR2 YYEKEE (reference sequence). The CDR3 region has the DNA TGTGCCAGCAGCTTGGATGACAATGGAAGGATTCAGTACTTC. Translated: CASSLDDNGRIQYF.

V and J are TRBV4-1 and TRBJ2-7; D is uncertain. V was cut by 0 bases and J by 3 bases, with 12 bases left in between. The germline V gene has CDR1 MGHRA and CDR2 YSYEKL. This CDR3 contains 15 residues. CDR3 sequence reads: CASSQDSAEYYEQYV. CDR3 in DNA: TGCGCCAGCAGCCAAGATTCGGCAGAATACTACGAGCAGTACGTC.

V gene TRBV5-1 combines with J gene TRBJ1-1; D is undetermined. Germline V gene lookup returns CDR1 SGHRS and CDR2 YFSETQ. The CDR3 is 15 residues long. V was clipped by 5 bases and J by 0 bases, with 14 bases between them. The CDR3 sequence is CASSPNNAVNTEAFF. Written as DNA, the CDR3 is TGCGCCAGCAGTCCCAACAACGCGGTGAACACTGAAGCTTTCTTT.

At least ten counts were recorded for this clonotype. The chain has TRBV7-2 and TRBJ1-4; no reliable D call. The CDR3 contains 13 residues. Germline CDR1 SGHTA, CDR2 FQGNSA. V was shortened by 3 bases and J by 4 bases, with 6 bases between the two germline ends. The CDR3 DNA is TGTGCCAGCAGCTTCGGGGATAATGAAAAACTGTTTTTT. Translating gives CASSFGDNEKLFF.

This chain links TRBV24-1 with TRBJ2-3; tentatively, D is TRBD1 or TRBD2 (6 bases each). V was trimmed by 9 bases and J by 4 bases, leaving 22 bases between them. The V gene's germline CDR1 is KGHDR and CDR2 SFDVKD. This CDR3 comprises 16 residues. The CDR3 DNA follows: TGTGCCACCGAGGACTCACAGGGACTGGGCGCAGATACGCAGTATTTT. Protein product: CATEDSQGLGADTQYF.

The rearrangement links TRBV10-3 to TRBJ2-7; D is undetermined. V was cut by 6 bases and J by 4 bases, with 13 bases left in between. From germline, CDR1 is ENHRY and CDR2 SYGVKD. This CDR3 spans 13 amino acids. CDR3 nucleotide sequence: TGTGCCATCAGCCCCGAAGGTTGGTACGAGCAGTACTTC. Its translation: CAISPEGWYEQYF.

This sequence joins TRBV4-1 and TRBJ2-3; TRBD2 matches at 7 bases. V was pared by 0 bases and J by 4 bases, with 7 bases of the junction left unmatched. CDR1 and CDR2 (germline): MGHRA, YSYEKL. The CDR3 is made up of 16 amino acids. The CDR3 protein is CASSQDWGLSADTQYF. The DNA of the CDR3 is TGCGCCAGCAGCCAAGATTGGGGACTAAGCGCAGATACGCAGTATTTT.

The J gene is TRBJ2-3, the V gene TRBV28; 11 nucleotides agree with TRBD2. V lost 5 bases to trimming and J lost 1 base; unmatched junction nucleotides: 8. CDR1 and CDR2 (germline): MDHEN, SYDVKM. The CDR3 sequence is 17 residues long. Here the CDR3 reads CASSSPLGLAGTDTQYF. CDR3 nucleotide sequence: TGTGCCAGCAGTAGCCCTTTGGGACTAGCGGGCACAGATACGCAGTATTTT. Variable domain in full (rest from reference TRBV28 and TRBJ2-3): DVKVTQSSRYLVKRTGEKVFLECVQDMDHENMFWYRQDPGLGLRLIYFSYDVKMKEKGDIPEGYSVSREKKERFSLILESASTNQTSMYLCASSSPLGLAGTDTQYFGPGTRLTVL.